The 32 T cell receptor beta chains presented below share a single source sample, sequenced in a study of T cell responses to AZD1222 COVID-19 vaccine. Here immunoSEQ multiplex PCR was the method, and the copy in TCRdb shows in-frame clones only, minus some. The sample lists over 120,000 clones, around 87% seen once, with under 2% in the top ten. The sample consisted of peripheral blood, taken on day 0 of AZD1222 vaccination. Every receptor here comes from an adult in good health.

V usage is TRBV5-1 and J usage is TRBJ2-1; 10 nucleotides agree with TRBD2. This CDR3 is built from 18 residues. Germline CDR1 SGHRS, CDR2 YFSETQ. V shed 1 base and J 0 bases; nucleotides not matched to a gene: 7. CDR3 DNA: TGCGCCAGCAGCTTGACTAGCGGGGCGCCGAGCTCCTACAATGAGCAGTTCTTC. This codes for CASSLTSGAPSSYNEQFF.

The table lists this clone with a count of one. The chain recombines TRBV15 with TRBJ2-5, with 8 bases matching TRBD2. J was trimmed by 2 bases and V by 1 base; bases with no gene match: 6. CDR3 length: 16 residues. The germline gives CDR1 LNHNV, CDR2 YYDKDF (reference sequence). CDR3 in DNA: TGTGCCACCAGCAGAGCTTTAGCGGGGACACAAGAGACCCAGTACTTC. The encoded protein is CATSRALAGTQETQYF.

The CDR3: CASSPGQTSYEQYF. The CDR3 nucleotides are TGCGCCAGCAGCCCCGGACAGACTTCCTACGAGCAGTACTTC. The rearrangement joins TRBV5-1 to TRBJ2-7; D is possibly TRBD1 (6 bases). V gave up 4 bases and J gave up 1 base, with 12 bases separating them. The CDR3 is 14 amino acids. Germline V gives CDR1 SGHRS, CDR2 YFSETQ.

The V call is TRBV24-1, the J call TRBJ2-1; TRBD2 agrees at 8 bases. CDR1 is KGHDR and CDR2 is SFDVKD in the germline V gene. J lost 8 bases, V lost 3 bases, and 14 bases had no gene match. The CDR3 is 17 amino acids. The CDR3 region has the DNA TGTGCCACCAGTGATGGGGGCGGTAGCGGGGTCTTCGATGAGCAGTTCTTC. This translates into CATSDGGGSGVFDEQFF.

This sequence joins TRBV24-1 and TRBJ1-2, with D unclear. Between the trimmed V and J ends, which lost 4 bases and 0 bases, there was a span of 5 bases. The CDR3 is 13 amino acids. CDR1 is KGHDR, CDR2 SFDVKD, per germline. The DNA of the CDR3 is TGTGCCACCAGTGAAGGAGCTAACTATGGCTACACCTTC. This sequence encodes CATSEGANYGYTF.

This clone was picked up one time. V usage is TRBV13 and J usage is TRBJ2-3; TRBD2 matches at 7 bases. The CDR3 runs 15 residues. Trimming cost V 8 bases and J 1 base; bases outside gene matches: 9. Germline V gene lookup returns CDR1 PRHDT and CDR2 FYEKMQ (reference sequence). The CDR3, as DNA: TGTGCCAGCGCTGCGGCCCGGGGGGGCACAGATACGCAGTATTTT. Translation gives CASAAARGGTDTQYF.

The chain employs TRBV5-5 and TRBJ2-1; D possibly uses TRBD1 or TRBD2 (5 bases each). Germline assignment: CDR1 SGHKS and CDR2 YYEKEE (reference sequence). The CDR3 has 14 amino acids. With 2 bases removed from V and 5 bases from J, the gap between germline ends came to 11 bases. Here the CDR3 reads CASSFGATNNEQFF. CDR3 sequence (DNA): TGTGCCAGCAGCTTCGGGGCTACAAACAATGAGCAGTTCTTC.

The J gene is TRBJ1-3, the V gene TRBV19; D is ambiguous. Trimming left V 1 base short and J 0 bases short, with 7 bases between. CDR1 is LNHDA and CDR2 is SQIVND in the germline V gene (reference sequence). The CDR3 has 15 residues. The CDR3 is CASSIATASGNTIYF. The CDR3 DNA is TGTGCCAGTAGTATAGCCACAGCCTCTGGAAACACCATATATTTT. The full variable domain, in which reference TRBV19 and TRBJ1-3 provide the parts outside the CDR3, is DGGITQSPKYLFRKEGQNVTLSCEQNLNHDAMYWYRQDPGQGLRLIYYSQIVNDFQKGDIAEGYSVSREKKESFPLTVTSAQKNPTAFYLCASSIATASGNTIYFGEGSWLTVV.

The J gene is TRBJ2-7, the V gene TRBV2; D not resolved. V was clipped by 6 bases and J by 2 bases, with 11 bases between them. Germline V gives CDR1 SNHLY, CDR2 FYNNEI. The CDR3 contains 13 residues. CDR3 protein: CASRPGYPYEQYF. Here the CDR3 DNA reads TGTGCCAGCAGGCCCGGCTACCCCTACGAGCAGTACTTC. Full variable domain (missing parts from reference TRBV2 and TRBJ2-7): EPEVTQTPSHQVTQMGQEVILRCVPISNHLYFYWYRQILGQKVEFLVSFYNNEISEKSEIFDDQFSVERPDGSNFTLKIRSTKLEDSAMYFCASRPGYPYEQYFGPGTRLTVT.

The chain carries TRBV14 and TRBJ2-7, with TRBD1 matching over 8 bases. Germline values: CDR1 SGHDN, CDR2 FVKESK. Unmatched junction bases numbered 5, after V lost 4 bases and J lost 0 bases. The CDR3 loop spans 15 amino acids. The chain's CDR3 is CASSPTGESSYEQYF. The CDR3 nucleotides are TGTGCCAGCAGCCCGACAGGGGAGAGCTCCTACGAGCAGTACTTC.

This clone has only one observation. J is TRBJ2-1 and V is TRBV6-9; no clear D gene. Per the germline V gene, CDR1 is MNHGY and CDR2 is SVAAGI. The CDR3 runs to 11 residues. V lost 2 bases, J lost 12 bases, and 8 bases lay in between. This CDR3 reads CASSYPLVQFF. The DNA of the CDR3 is TGTGCCAGCAGTTATCCCTTGGTGCAGTTCTTC.

This clone showed up just once. V gene TRBV11-2 combines with J gene TRBJ1-6; maybe TRBD1 (5 bases). Germline V CDR1 and CDR2: SGHAT, FQNNGV. This CDR3 is 16 amino acids long. Trimming removed 1 base at V and 9 bases at J, with 16 bases between. This chain's CDR3 is CASSLATAGLGSPLHF. The CDR3 DNA sequence: TGTGCCAGCAGCTTAGCGACGGCAGGGCTAGGTTCACCCCTCCACTTT.

This chain uses TRBV5-4 with TRBJ2-3; tentative D call: TRBD1 (6 bases). The germline V gene has CDR1 SGHNT and CDR2 YYREEE (reference sequence). Trimming cost V 4 bases and J 0 bases, with 15 bases left between them. The CDR3 contains 16 residues. The chain's CDR3 is CASSAITGTSTDTQYF. CDR3 DNA sequence: TGTGCCAGCAGCGCCATCACCGGGACAAGCACAGATACGCAGTATTTT.

The chain links TRBV18 to TRBJ1-1; D gene ambiguous. The CDR3 has 13 amino acids. V dropped 2 bases and J dropped 0 bases, with 4 bases sitting between them. Germline V gene sequence: CDR1 KGHSH, CDR2 LQKENI. DNA for the CDR3: TGTGCCAGCTCACCAATAATGAACACTGAAGCTTTCTTT. Protein sequence: CASSPIMNTEAFF.

V gene TRBV30 combines with J gene TRBJ2-5; D possibly corresponds to TRBD2 (5 bases). The CDR3 is 13 residues long. CDR1 GTSNPN and CDR2 SVGIG come from the germline V gene (reference sequence). Between the trimmed V and J ends, which lost 2 bases and 3 bases, there was a span of 10 bases. CDR3 nucleotides: TGTGCCTGGAGTAGAGGGTTCGAAGAGACCCAGTACTTC. Protein sequence: CAWSRGFEETQYF.

The chain is built from TRBV7-9 and TRBJ1-1; D remains unclear. The germline CDR1 and CDR2 sequences are SEHNR and FQNEAQ (reference sequence). The CDR3 totals 12 residues. V lost 8 bases to trimming and J lost 6 bases, with 13 bases between them. The CDR3 sequence is CASLGGFAEAFF. DNA of the CDR3: TGTGCCAGCCTCGGAGGGTTCGCTGAAGCTTTCTTT.

The chain uses TRBV27 and TRBJ1-6; D gene uncertain. The CDR3 length is 12 residues. Per germline, CDR1 MNHEY and CDR2 SMNVEV (reference sequence). V gave up 8 bases and J gave up 7 bases, with 9 bases separating them. This chain's CDR3 is CASAKPNSPLHF. CDR3 coding DNA: TGTGCCAGCGCGAAGCCCAATTCACCCCTCCACTTT.

The rearrangement links TRBV2 to TRBJ2-2; 9 nucleotides align to TRBD2. Germline-derived CDR1 and CDR2 are SNHLY and FYNNEI. This CDR3 contains 15 residues. The V gene end was trimmed by 3 bases and the J gene end by 5 bases; junction bases not matched to a gene: 4. The CDR3, as DNA: TGTGCCAGCAGTGATGGTCTAGCGGGAACCGGGGAGCTGTTTTTT. This sequence encodes CASSDGLAGTGELFF.

V is TRBV5-6 and J is TRBJ2-1; 13 positions match TRBD2. Germline CDR1 SGHDT, CDR2 YYEEEE. The CDR3 is made up of 13 amino acids. The V gene end was trimmed by 4 bases and the J gene end by 13 bases; junction bases not matched to a gene: 5. Here the CDR3 DNA reads TGTGCCAGCAGCATCGGACTAGCGGGGGACCAGTTCTTC. It translates to CASSIGLAGDQFF.

The chain uses TRBV18 and TRBJ1-2, with D uncertain. The V gene lost 1 base and the J gene lost 2 bases, with 14 bases spanning the gap. The CDR3 has 16 residues. Germline CDR1 KGHSH, CDR2 LQKENI. CDR3 DNA sequence: TGTGCCAGCTCACCACTAAAGGGAGGGCTCAACTATGGCTACACCTTC. Its translation: CASSPLKGGLNYGYTF.

The chain recombines TRBV7-9 with TRBJ1-2; 8 bases align to TRBD1. The CDR3 extends over 14 amino acids. Germline values: CDR1 SEHNR, CDR2 FQNEAQ (reference sequence). With V trimmed by 5 bases and J by 6 bases, 8 bases remained unmatched. Here the CDR3 reads CASSKPGTGDGYTF. As DNA, the CDR3 is TGTGCCAGCAGCAAACCCGGGACAGGTGATGGCTACACCTTC. The full variable domain, completed using reference TRBV7-9 and TRBJ1-2, is DTGVSQNPRHKITKRGQNVTFRCDPISEHNRLYWYRQTLGQGPEFLTYFQNEAQLEKSRLLSDRFSAERPKGSFSTLEIQRTEQGDSAMYLCASSKPGTGDGYTFGSGTRLTVV.

The chain uses TRBV11-2 and TRBJ1-2, with D maybe TRBD1 (6 bases). The ends were cut back, 3 bases at V and 8 bases at J, with 16 bases in the middle. The CDR3 is made up of 14 amino acids. CDR1 and CDR2 from the germline V gene are SGHAT and FQNNGV. The CDR3 sequence is CASSFRGGLGGYTF. The CDR3 bases are TGTGCCAGCAGCTTCAGGGGAGGGTTGGGAGGCTACACCTTC. The whole variable domain, filled in from reference TRBV11-2 and TRBJ1-2, reads EAGVAQSPRYKIIEKRQSVAFWCNPISGHATLYWYQQILGQGPKLLIQFQNNGVVDDSQLPKDRFSAERLKGVDSTLKIQPAKLEDSAVYLCASSFRGGLGGYTFGSGTRLTVV.

This rearrangement joins TRBV19 to TRBJ2-7; tentatively, D is TRBD1 (5 bases). From germline, CDR1 is LNHDA and CDR2 SQIVND (reference sequence). CDR3 size: 15 residues. V was trimmed by 3 bases and J by 3 bases, leaving 15 bases between them. The CDR3 loop reads CASSIAAGHFYEQYF. CDR3 sequence (DNA): TGTGCCAGTAGTATTGCCGCAGGGCACTTCTACGAGCAGTACTTC.

This clone came up a few times. The chain uses TRBV3-1 (or the pseudogene TRBV3-2) and TRBJ1-3; unclear D gene. CDR1 is LGHDT and CDR2 is YNNKEL in the germline V gene (reference sequence). CDR3 length equals 16 residues. With 1 base removed from V and 0 bases from J, the gap between germline ends came to 10 bases. The CDR3 DNA sequence: TGTGCCAGCAGCCAAGGGAATAGAGGCTCTGGAAACACCATATATTTT. This encodes CASSQGNRGSGNTIYF.

The chain links TRBV15 to TRBJ2-5; tentatively, D is TRBD1 (7 bases). CDR1 is LNHNV, CDR2 YYDKDF, per germline (reference sequence). The CDR3 covers 13 residues. V was trimmed by 4 bases and J by 9 bases, leaving 15 bases between them. CDR3 DNA sequence: TGTGCCACCAGCAAGGTGCAGGGGGGACCCCAGTACTTC. It encodes CATSKVQGGPQYF.

This clone was seen just once. This rearrangement joins TRBV7-6 to TRBJ2-1, with a weak D call TRBD2 (6 bases). This CDR3 has 15 amino acids. The germline V gene encodes CDR1 SGHVS and CDR2 FNYEAQ. Trimming shortened V by 3 bases and J by 6 bases, and 15 bases separated the two germline ends. Here the CDR3 DNA reads TGTGCCAGCAGCTTTTCAGGGACTGGGTTCAATGAGCAGTTCTTC. Residues: CASSFSGTGFNEQFF.

The chain carries TRBV27 and TRBJ1-5; the D gene is possibly TRBD1 (5 bases). Trimming shortened V by 5 bases and J by 6 bases, and 8 bases separated the two germline ends. Per the germline V gene, CDR1 is MNHEY and CDR2 is SMNVEV (reference sequence). CDR3 size: 12 residues. CDR3: CASSAGGQPQHF. CDR3 in DNA: TGTGCCAGCAGTGCTGGGGGTCAGCCCCAGCATTTT.

This clone was recorded only once. The V and J genes are TRBV19 and TRBJ1-4; no clear D gene. The germline V and J ends were trimmed by 1 base and 3 bases, with 12 bases remaining between them. CDR3 length equals 16 residues. Germline V gene lookup returns CDR1 LNHDA and CDR2 SQIVND (reference sequence). CDR3 loop: CASSIGARKSNEKLFF. DNA for the CDR3: TGTGCCAGTAGTATAGGAGCAAGGAAGTCTAATGAAAAACTGTTTTTT.

The chain couples TRBV6-5 to TRBJ1-1; TRBD1 agrees at 7 bases. The germline V gene encodes CDR1 MNHEY and CDR2 SVGAGI. The length of the CDR3 is 15 residues. V trimming: 11 bases; J trimming: 3 bases; junction bases outside the gene matches: 15. The CDR3 loop reads CARVLRGEHDTEAFF. The CDR3 DNA follows: TGTGCCCGCGTGCTCAGGGGGGAACACGACACTGAAGCTTTCTTT.

The J gene is TRBJ1-4, the V gene TRBV6-1; D is unresolved. The CDR3 has 11 residues. Germline loops: CDR1 MNHNS, CDR2 SASEGT. Deletions cut 3 bases from V and 8 bases from J, with 4 bases between. The CDR3 DNA reads as TGTGCCAGCAGTGACACCGAAAAACTGTTTTTT. Translating it yields CASSDTEKLFF.

This clone was seen a few times. The chain links TRBV30 to TRBJ1-4; D might be TRBD1 (5 bases). The CDR3 contains 17 residues. Germline CDR1 GTSNPN, CDR2 SVGIG (reference sequence). V gave up 0 bases and J gave up 4 bases, with 18 bases separating them. Here the CDR3 DNA reads TGTGCCTGGAGTGTTGGGACCCGTAGGATGAATAATGAAAAACTGTTTTTT. This gives the protein CAWSVGTRRMNNEKLFF.

This chain links TRBV5-4 with TRBJ1-1, with 7 bases aligning to TRBD1. Germline assignment: CDR1 SGHNT and CDR2 YYREEE (reference sequence). The V gene end was trimmed by 4 bases and the J gene end by 4 bases; junction bases not matched to a gene: 7. This CDR3 spans 14 amino acids. The CDR3 sequence: CASSAYRGSTEAFF. In DNA form, the CDR3 reads TGTGCCAGCAGCGCCTACAGGGGAAGCACTGAAGCTTTCTTT. Combining the CDR3 with reference TRBV5-4 and TRBJ1-1 gives the whole variable domain ETGVTQSPTHLIKTRGQQVTLRCSSQSGHNTVSWYQQALGQGPQFIFQYYREEENGRGNFPPRFSGLQFPNYSSELNVNALELDDSALYLCASSAYRGSTEAFFGQGTRLTVV.